These 24 T cell receptor beta chains were all obtained from the same sample, sequenced in a study of PD-L1 blockade in urothelial cancer (TCRdb year 2017). Libraries were made using the immunoSEQ multiplex PCR assay. The table was pulled from immuneACCESS by TCRdb, which kept in-frame rearrangements only. Such tables lose some clones; where checked, under half of the loss comes from unresolved V genes, and the rest has no known cause. The sample table holds 35,000 to 50,000 clones, of which more than 75% were seen once. The top ten clones comprise roughly 2.8% of the sample. The input for sequencing was PBMCs, taken around atezolizumab (anti-PD-L1) treatment. These receptors were taken from a man aged 65-85 years with urothelial cancer.

V usage is TRBV27 and J usage is TRBJ1-5; D remains ambiguous. The CDR3 runs to 15 residues. Germline values: CDR1 MNHEY, CDR2 SMNVEV (reference sequence). The V end was cut by 6 bases, the J end by 1 base, with 13 bases between. CDR3 protein: CASRGSTHSNQPQHF. The DNA of the CDR3 is TGTGCCAGCAGGGGGAGTACTCACAGCAATCAGCCCCAGCATTTT.

V usage is TRBV19 and J usage is TRBJ1-5; D perhaps matches TRBD1 (6 bases). Germline V gene lookup returns CDR1 LNHDA and CDR2 SQIVND (reference sequence). This CDR3 contains 17 residues. V lost 3 bases and J 0 bases, leaving 15 bases between the germline ends. CDR3: CASSIQGRTLSNQPQHF. CDR3 nucleotide sequence: TGTGCCAGTAGTATTCAGGGGCGAACACTTAGCAATCAGCCCCAGCATTTT. The full variable domain, rest sourced from reference TRBV19 and TRBJ1-5, is DGGITQSPKYLFRKEGQNVTLSCEQNLNHDAMYWYRQDPGQGLRLIYYSQIVNDFQKGDIAEGYSVSREKKESFPLTVTSAQKNPTAFYLCASSIQGRTLSNQPQHFGDGTRLSIL.

V and J are TRBV12-1 and TRBJ1-1; the D call in the table, TRBD1, was not verified against the DNA. TRBV12-1 corresponds to a pseudogene. The CDR3 extends over 18 amino acids. Here the CDR3 DNA reads TGTGCCAGCAGCATTGTAAGGTTGGCAGGGGTCGAACAAGCTGAAGCTTTCTTT. The encoded protein is CASSIVRLAGVEQAEAFF.

V is TRBV28 and J is TRBJ2-3, with 8 positions matching TRBD2. Per germline, CDR1 MDHEN and CDR2 SYDVKM. The CDR3 spans 16 residues. V lost 5 bases and J lost 4; bases outside the gene matches: 11. CDR3 protein: CASSPQTGGLADTQYF. In DNA, the CDR3 is TGTGCCAGCAGTCCACAGACGGGGGGGTTGGCAGATACGCAGTATTTT.

V usage is TRBV21-1 and J usage is TRBJ1-5. TRBV21-1 is labeled a pseudogene. There are 17 residues in the CDR3. The CDR3 reads CASRGGGGNRSNQPQHF. DNA of the CDR3: TGTGCCAGCAGAGGCGGGGGGGGAAATAGGAGCAATCAGCCCCAGCATTTT.

This rearrangement joins TRBV11-3 to TRBJ2-1; 16 bases are a match to TRBD2. The CDR3 covers 20 residues. V trimming: 6 bases; J trimming: 6 bases; junction bases outside the gene matches: 17. Germline CDR1 SGHNT, CDR2 YENEEA. CDR3 DNA: TGTGCCAGCAGGACCCCCCCGGGACTAGCGGGAGGGGTCCGTTTCAATGAGCAGTTCTTC. Translating gives CASRTPPGLAGGVRFNEQFF.

This clone is a singleton in its sample. The CDR3 region is CASSMAGLLRAYEQYF. DNA of the CDR3: TGTGCCAGCAGCATGGCGGGACTCCTCCGAGCCTACGAGCAGTACTTC. V usage is TRBV7-3 and J usage is TRBJ2-7, with a possible D match to TRBD2 (6 bases). This CDR3 region has 16 residues. Germline V gene data show CDR1 as SGHTA and CDR2 as FQGTGA. The ends were cut back, 5 bases at V and 2 bases at J, with 19 bases in the middle. Combining the CDR3 with reference TRBV7-3 and TRBJ2-7 gives the whole variable domain GAGVSQTPSNKVTEKGKYVELRCDPISGHTALYWYRQSLGQGPEFLIYFQGTGAADDSGLPNDRFFAVRPEGSVSTLKIQRTERGDSAVYLCASSMAGLLRAYEQYFGPGTRLTVT.

The chain is built from TRBV7-2 and TRBJ2-7; D gene unclear. V was shortened by 5 bases and J by 3 bases, with 11 bases between the two germline ends. CDR3 length equals 13 residues. Germline values: CDR1 SGHTA, CDR2 FQGNSA. CDR3 nucleotides: TGTGCCAGCAGCCTCCCCGAACTCTACGAGCAGTACTTC. Its protein product is CASSLPELYEQYF. Supplemented by reference TRBV7-2 and TRBJ2-7, the full variable domain reads GAGVSQSPSNKVTEKGKDVELRCDPISGHTALYWYRQSLGQGLEFLIYFQGNSAPDKSGLPSDRFSAERTGGSVSTLTIQRTQQEDSAVYLCASSLPELYEQYFGPGTRLTVT.

V usage is TRBV27 and J usage is TRBJ2-1; no clear D. The CDR3 runs 13 residues. Looked up from germline, CDR1 is MNHEY and CDR2 is SMNVEV (reference sequence). The ends were cut back, 5 bases at V and 6 bases at J, with 11 bases in the middle. CDR3 nucleotides: TGTGCCAGCAGTCCTTCACTTCTCAATGAGCAGTTCTTC. It is translated as CASSPSLLNEQFF.

This chain connects TRBV7-2 to TRBJ2-1; possibly TRBD1 for D (5 bases). Trimming cost V 2 bases and J 8 bases, with 7 bases left between them. CDR1 is SGHTA and CDR2 is FQGNSA in the germline V gene. The length of the CDR3 is 12 residues. DNA of the CDR3: TGTGCCAGCAGCTTATGGGGCGATGAGCAGTTCTTC. Protein sequence: CASSLWGDEQFF.

This clone was found once. The gene calls are TRBV7-9 and TRBJ2-7, with TRBD2 identical over 11 bases. The junction had 5 bases not matched to a gene; V was cut back by 0 bases and J by 7 bases. Germline V lookup: CDR1 SEHNR, CDR2 FQNEAQ (reference sequence). This CDR3 is built from 15 residues. For the CDR3, the DNA is TGTGCCAGCAGCTTAGCAGTAGCGGGAGGGGTAGAGCAGTACTTC. Amino acid sequence: CASSLAVAGGVEQYF.

This chain links TRBV19 with TRBJ1-2; TRBD1 matches at 8 bases. Germline loops: CDR1 LNHDA, CDR2 SQIVND (reference sequence). The J segment lost 4 bases and the V segment lost 3 bases, leaving 1 base of the junction unmatched. The CDR3 length is 13 residues. The CDR3 bases are TGTGCCAGTAGTATTGGACAGGGCTATGGCTACACCTTC. Protein: CASSIGQGYGYTF.

This clone appeared a few times. The V gene is TRBV2, the J gene TRBJ1-5; D gene unclear. The CDR3 loop spans 12 amino acids. Trimming left V 3 bases short and J 11 bases short, with 11 bases between. Germline V lookup: CDR1 SNHLY, CDR2 FYNNEI. CDR3 bases: TGTGCCAGCAGTGAGGGGAAGGGAGCCCAGCATTTT. As protein: CASSEGKGAQHF.

V usage is TRBV11-3 and J usage is TRBJ2-5; 10 positions match TRBD2. Germline CDR1 reads SGHNT; CDR2 reads YENEEA. The trim removed 5 bases at V and 2 bases at J, leaving 14 bases unmatched. The CDR3 sequence is 18 residues long. The CDR3: CASSQEGDLLAGQETQYF. DNA for the CDR3: TGTGCCAGCAGCCAAGAGGGGGACTTACTAGCGGGGCAAGAGACCCAGTACTTC.

This chain joins TRBV30 and TRBJ1-5; possible D gene TRBD1, 6 bases. CDR3 length equals 15 residues. V lost 5 bases to trimming and J lost 5 bases, with 19 bases between them. Germline values: CDR1 GTSNPN, CDR2 SVGIG (reference sequence). CDR3 nucleotides: TGTGCCTGGGCTAACAACAGGGATAGGGATCAGCCCCAGCATTTT. Residues: CAWANNRDRDQPQHF.

V usage is TRBV4-1 and J usage is TRBJ1-2, with TRBD1 matching 7 bases. With 1 base clipped from V and 8 bases from J, the junction kept 10 bases outside the gene matches. Per the germline V gene, CDR1 is MGHRA and CDR2 is YSYEKL. CDR3 length: 15 residues. The CDR3 bases are TGCGCCAGCAGCCAAGTCAGGGGGATTATCTACGGCTACACCTTC. Translated: CASSQVRGIIYGYTF.

This clone came up once. The V gene is TRBV11-2, the J gene TRBJ2-1, with D possibly being TRBD2 (5 bases). The ends were cut back, 6 bases at V and 9 bases at J, with 18 bases in the middle. This CDR3 spans 14 amino acids. The germline gives CDR1 SGHAT, CDR2 FQNNGV. CDR3 sequence: CASSWRTGSGEQFF. The CDR3 DNA is TGTGCCAGCAGTTGGAGGACGGGGAGTGGTGAGCAGTTCTTC.

This clone was found once. The genes are TRBV27 and TRBJ2-3, with 9 bases fitting TRBD1. Trimming took 5 bases from V and 1 from J; bases not matched to a gene: 7. CDR1 MNHEY and CDR2 SMNVEV come from the germline V gene (reference sequence). This CDR3 comprises 16 residues. CDR3 region: CASSLYRTGGTDTQYF. Written as DNA, the CDR3 is TGTGCCAGCAGTCTCTATCGGACAGGGGGCACAGATACGCAGTATTTT.

The chain uses TRBV7-6 and TRBJ2-1; 9 positions match TRBD1. The germline CDR1 and CDR2 sequences are SGHVS and FNYEAQ. Unmatched junction bases numbered 10, after V lost 2 bases and J lost 8 bases. The CDR3 loop spans 16 amino acids. The CDR3 region has the DNA TGTGCCAGCAGCTTAAATCCGGGACAGGGAAGGGATGAGCAGTTCTTC. Translating gives CASSLNPGQGRDEQFF.

The gene calls are TRBV12-5 and TRBJ1-1, with 7 nucleotides matching TRBD1. Germline-derived CDR1 and CDR2 are LGHNT and FRNRAP. Trimming removed 5 bases from V and 7 bases from J; junction bases left unmatched: 4. The CDR3 is 12 amino acids. CDR3 loop: CASGHRDSEAFF. For the CDR3, the DNA is TGTGCTAGTGGTCACCGGGACAGTGAAGCTTTCTTT.

This chain links TRBV21-1 with TRBJ1-2; the D call of TRBD1 is as the table states it, not checked on the DNA. TRBV21-1 is listed as a pseudogene. This CDR3 comprises 18 residues. CDR3 region: CASSRIPGTAHFNYGYTF. CDR3 coding DNA: TGTGCCAGCAGCCGCATCCCCGGGACAGCTCATTTTAACTATGGCTACACCTTC.

This CDR3 reads CASSKVTSGRPHPSYNEQFF. CDR3 in DNA: TGTGCCAGCAGCAAAGTGACTAGCGGGAGGCCTCATCCCTCCTACAATGAGCAGTTCTTC. The rearrangement links TRBV21-1 to TRBJ2-1; TRBD2, as called in the table, went unchecked against the DNA. TRBV21-1 is designated a pseudogene. This CDR3 has 20 residues.

This chain joins TRBV5-5 and TRBJ1-3; tentatively, D is TRBD1 (5 bases). The ends were cut back, 2 bases at V and 0 bases at J, with 9 bases in the middle. This CDR3 has 15 residues. The germline CDR1 and CDR2 sequences are SGHKS and YYEKEE (reference sequence). The CDR3 DNA sequence: TGTGCCAGCAGCTTTGGCAGGGTCTCTGGAAACACCATATATTTT. This codes for CASSFGRVSGNTIYF.

This rearrangement joins TRBV20-1 to TRBJ1-1; D is undetermined. The V gene lost 5 bases and the J gene lost 2 bases, with 6 bases spanning the gap. The CDR3 runs 11 residues. Per germline, CDR1 DFQATT and CDR2 SNEGSKA (reference sequence). The DNA for the CDR3 is TGCAGTGCTTGGAGAAACACTGAAGCTTTCTTT. It specifies CSAWRNTEAFF.